This record covers a single T cell receptor (beta chain). This clonotype has at least ten counts. Which antigen it targets is not known. Base-call qualities are not available, and no considerably larger clone is one nucleotide away. The time point label here, explained by the study, means: sample taken at primary tumor resection. Whole RNA extracted from tumor and nontumor lung tissue, or from cryopreserved PBMC samples, was used for TCR sequencing without cell sorting. Donors were around 71 patients with early-stage, untreated non-small cell lung cancer from the lung TRACERx cohort. A patient was chosen for TCR sequencing only when enough RNA was available from at least two tumor regions. The data belong to a study of spatial heterogeneity in lung cancer (dated by TCRdb to about 2019). General notes on the study: Beta-chain transcripts were consistently detected in greater numbers than alpha-chain transcripts, which likely reflects a higher abundance of beta-chain transcripts. At surgery, both alpha and beta chains were TCR-sequenced in roughly 230 tumor regions, some 64 matched nontumor lung samples and a few dozen PBMC samples. Nonsynonymous mutation counts, determined by whole-exome sequencing of tumor tissue, were related to features of the TCR repertoire. In the raw uncorrected reads, each unique combination of TCR and UMI appeared more than ten times on average. In non-small cell lung cancer, the study made a quantitative comparison of TCR alpha and beta repertoires among multiple tumor regions, matched nontumor lung and blood.

CDR1 is given as DFQATT and CDR2 as SNEGSKA, both from the germline V gene (reference sequence). The CDR3, from cysteine to phenylalanine, totals 15 residues. The read is trimmed to its CDR3 DNA, 45 bases read in frame from base 1. Trimming removed 1 base from V and 8 bases from J, leaving 20 bases between the germline ends. The full study reports these points: Additional single-cell paired TCR alpha and beta sequencing was considered necessary to confirm, at a functional level, the hypothesis that regional TCRs recognize regional mutations. Ubiquitous expanded tumor TCRs were found in blood more often at tumor resection than at routine follow-up.

Library preparation used 5' RACE. Sequencing took place on a NextSeq 500. To allow correction of PCR and sequencing errors, the TCR library protocol tagged every TCR cDNA molecule with a unique molecular identifier. The published analysis was carried out like this. Decombinator tools were used for TCR identification, UMI-based error correction and CDR3 extraction. TCRs above a frequency of 2 per 1,000, corresponding to the top 1% of the tumor frequency distribution, were defined as expanded. Renyi diversity was calculated using the R vegan package after each repertoire was subsampled 100 times to 5,000 TCRs. CDR3 similarity networks were built from amino acid triplet string-kernel similarity, connecting CDR3s with pairwise similarity above 0.82. TCRdb took the public reads, trimmed them with fastp at Q25, ran MiXCR for clone calling and kept in-frame beta chains. Duplicate CDR3 protein sequences are folded into a single record with the most common DNA and genes. Clone size and V and J calls follow TCRdb, not the original study. This sample has just under 40,000 distinct CDR3 sequences in its table, and approximately 6.3% of those were observed once. The ten largest clones add up to around a tenth of the sample.

Sample: PBMCs, taken at surgery. The source of this sequence is a male donor with early-stage non-small cell lung cancer. The rearrangement combines TRBV20-1 with TRBJ1-1; matching of 5 bases hints at TRBD1 as the D gene. This receptor carries the CDR3 CSARVGQGEGKEAFF. The DNA sequence is as follows: TGCAGTGCTAGAGTAGGGCAGGGTGAAGGGAAAGAAGCTTTCTTT.